These T cell receptor beta chains were read from a single sample in a study of blood T cell repertoires in COVID-19. The protocol was immunoSEQ multiplex PCR, while the TCRdb copy is restricted to in-frame clones and leaves out a portion. This sample carries 200,000 to 300,000 clones, roughly 91% of them seen once, and the ten largest clones take around 4%. Sequenced input: PBMCs or T cells enriched from blood (not recorded which). The source is a woman in her 30s with acute COVID-19. Each CDR3 is given with its conserved first and last residue. A D gene is named only where the DNA matches it firmly. Clone size appears in some rows only: once, few, many, or a class for an expanded clone.

>16|TRBD1|TRBJ1-2|TRBV6-2/TRBV6-3|.
TGTGCCAGCAGCCCTCCATTCCTGGACAGGGGGCTAGGCTACACCTTC
CASSPPFLDRGLGYTF
>17|TRBD1|TRBJ2-7|TRBV9|once
TGTGCCAGCAGCGCAAGCACGGACAGGAAAAATACCTACGAGCAGTACTTC
CASSASTDRKNTYEQYF
>13|.|TRBJ2-1|TRBV6-2/TRBV6-3|.
TGTGCCAGCAGTTACGACAGCTACAATGAGCAGTTCTTC
CASSYDSYNEQFF
>13|.|TRBJ2-1|TRBV6-2/TRBV6-3|few
TGTGCCAGCAGTTACCGCAGGGAAGGTGAGCAGTTCTTC
CASSYRREGEQFF
>15|.|TRBJ2-3|TRBV9|.
TGTGCCAGCAGCGTAGCTCTAGGAAGCACAGATACGCAGTATTTT
CASSVALGSTDTQYF
>13|.|TRBJ1-5|TRBV19|once
TGTGCCAGTAGTAGTCAGGGCAACCAGCCCCAGCATTTT
CASSSQGNQPQHF
>15|TRBD2|TRBJ2-7|TRBV7-2|.
TGTGCCAGCAGCGAGACTAGCGGGGTTTCCTACGAGCAGTACTTC
CASSETSGVSYEQYF
>12|.|TRBJ1-2|TRBV30|.
TGTGCCTGGAGTGGGGGCGCCTATGGCTACACCTTC
CAWSGGAYGYTF
>13|.|TRBJ1-5|TRBV30|.
TGTGCCTGGAGTGTAACGGGTGGCCAGCCCCAGCATTTT
CAWSVTGGQPQHF
>15|.|TRBJ1-5|TRBV7-6|.
TGTGCCAGCAGCCCAATTGCCGGGACATTTCAGCCCCAGCATTTT
CASSPIAGTFQPQHF
>13|.|TRBJ1-5|TRBV12-3/TRBV12-4|.
TGTGCCAGCAGTTTAGCGCCCCGGGGGCCCCAGCATTTT
CASSLAPRGPQHF
>13|.|TRBJ2-7|TRBV5-5|.
TGTGCCAGCAGCTTGCCAGGGACCTACGAGCAGTACTTC
CASSLPGTYEQYF
>14|.|TRBJ1-1|TRBV18|.
TGTGCCAGCTCACCACTCGGGTCCCCAGCTGAAGCTTTCTTT
CASSPLGSPAEAFF
>13|.|TRBJ1-2|TRBV7-9|once
TGTGCCAGCCGCACGACAGCTAACTATGACTACACCTTC
CASRTTANYDYTF
>18|TRBD1|TRBJ1-4|TRBV18|once
TGTGCCAGCCATTTTGGAGATGGGACAGGGGGTTTCGTTGAAAAACTGTTTTTT
CASHFGDGTGGFVEKLFF